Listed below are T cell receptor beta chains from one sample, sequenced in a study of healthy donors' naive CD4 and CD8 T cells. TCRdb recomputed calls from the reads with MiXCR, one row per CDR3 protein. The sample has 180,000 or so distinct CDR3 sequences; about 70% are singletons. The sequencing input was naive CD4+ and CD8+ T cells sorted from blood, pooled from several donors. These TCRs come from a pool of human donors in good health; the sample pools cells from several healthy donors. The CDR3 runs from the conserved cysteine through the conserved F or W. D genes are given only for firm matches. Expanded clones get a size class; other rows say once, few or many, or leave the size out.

CDR3aa: CASTGTSYNSPLHF
CDR3nt: TGTGCCAGTACCGGGACGTCCTATAATTCACCCCTCCACTTT
j_gene: TRBJ1-6
d_gene: -
abundance: few
v_gene: TRBV18

CDR3aa: CASSPTIDRDYGYTF
CDR3nt: TGTGCCAGCAGCCCTACTATTGACAGGGACTATGGCTACACCTTC
j_gene: TRBJ1-2
d_gene: TRBD1
abundance: -
v_gene: TRBV7-2

CDR3aa: CASSNSGRETQYF
CDR3nt: TGTGCCAGCTCTAACTCGGGGAGAGAGACCCAGTACTTC
j_gene: TRBJ2-5
d_gene: -
abundance: -
v_gene: TRBV19

CDR3aa: CSVVIVVGTDTQYF
CDR3nt: TGCAGCGTTGTAATTGTAGTGGGGACAGATACGCAGTATTTT
j_gene: TRBJ2-3
d_gene: -
abundance: -
v_gene: TRBV29-1

CDR3aa: CASSLGGYGLGYTF
CDR3nt: TGCGCCAGCAGCTTGGGCGGATATGGCCTAGGCTACACCTTC
j_gene: TRBJ1-2
d_gene: -
abundance: -
v_gene: TRBV5-1

CDR3aa: CASSFEGQGANEQFF
CDR3nt: TGTGCCAGCAGTTTTGAGGGGCAGGGGGCGAATGAGCAGTTCTTC
j_gene: TRBJ2-1
d_gene: TRBD1
abundance: once
v_gene: TRBV27

CDR3aa: CSVELVGRVAHEQYF
CDR3nt: TGCAGCGTTGAATTGGTGGGCAGGGTCGCCCACGAGCAGTACTTC
j_gene: TRBJ2-7
d_gene: -
abundance: once
v_gene: TRBV29-1

CDR3aa: CASSQDQGASGRDYEQFF
CDR3nt: TGCGCCAGCAGCCAAGATCAAGGGGCTAGCGGGAGGGATTATGAGCAGTTCTTC
j_gene: TRBJ2-1
d_gene: TRBD2
abundance: -
v_gene: TRBV4-3

CDR3aa: CATSAADTQYF
CDR3nt: TGTGCCACCAGTGCTGCAGATACGCAGTATTTT
j_gene: TRBJ2-3
d_gene: -
abundance: -
v_gene: TRBV24-1

CDR3aa: CASSLKDPGANVLTF
CDR3nt: TGCGCCAGCAGCTTGAAGGACCCTGGGGCCAACGTCCTGACTTTC
j_gene: TRBJ2-6
d_gene: -
abundance: -
v_gene: TRBV5-1

CDR3aa: CSVVGPNPEAFF
CDR3nt: TGCAGCGTTGTAGGGCCAAATCCCGAAGCTTTCTTT
j_gene: TRBJ1-1
d_gene: -
abundance: once
v_gene: TRBV29-1

CDR3aa: CAISVSGDTQYF
CDR3nt: TGTGCCATCAGTGTGAGTGGAGATACGCAGTATTTT
j_gene: TRBJ2-3
d_gene: -
abundance: -
v_gene: TRBV10-3

CDR3aa: CASLGGMGKLFF
CDR3nt: TGTGCCAGCCTCGGGGGAATGGGAAAACTGTTTTTT
j_gene: TRBJ1-4
d_gene: -
abundance: -
v_gene: TRBV6-6

CDR3aa: CSAQSGGWTYNEQFF
CDR3nt: TGCAGCGCCCAATCCGGAGGGTGGACCTACAATGAGCAGTTCTTC
j_gene: TRBJ2-1
d_gene: -
abundance: few
v_gene: TRBV29-1

CDR3aa: CASRSGSGETQYF
CDR3nt: TGTGCCAGCAGAAGCGGGAGTGGAGAGACCCAGTACTTC
j_gene: TRBJ2-5
d_gene: TRBD2
abundance: once
v_gene: TRBV27

CDR3aa: CARGPGLAGERRSYEQYF
CDR3nt: TGTGCCAGGGGTCCGGGACTAGCGGGAGAACGTCGCTCCTACGAGCAGTACTTC
j_gene: TRBJ2-7
d_gene: TRBD2
abundance: -
v_gene: TRBV19

CDR3aa: CASRKRDRVSYEQYF
CDR3nt: TGTGCCAGTAGGAAAAGGGACAGGGTCTCCTACGAGCAGTACTTC
j_gene: TRBJ2-7
d_gene: TRBD1
abundance: -
v_gene: TRBV19

CDR3aa: CASSQRPLYEQYF
CDR3nt: TGTGCCAGCAGCCAACGGCCTTTATACGAGCAGTACTTC
j_gene: TRBJ2-7
d_gene: -
abundance: -
v_gene: TRBV12-3/TRBV12-4

CDR3aa: CASSFTGKEQFF
CDR3nt: TGTGCCAGCAGTTTTACCGGGAAAGAGCAGTTCTTC
j_gene: TRBJ2-1
d_gene: -
abundance: -
v_gene: TRBV12-3/TRBV12-4

CDR3aa: CASSLTVLGDTQYF
CDR3nt: TGTGCCAGCAGTCTCACGGTTTTGGGAGATACGCAGTATTTT
j_gene: TRBJ2-3
d_gene: -
abundance: -
v_gene: TRBV6-2/TRBV6-3

CDR3aa: CAWSVRQGIKETQYF
CDR3nt: TGTGCCTGGAGTGTTCGGCAGGGGATTAAGGAGACCCAGTACTTC
j_gene: TRBJ2-5
d_gene: -
abundance: -
v_gene: TRBV30

CDR3aa: CASSGQKQETQYF
CDR3nt: TGTGCCAGTAGTGGACAGAAACAAGAGACCCAGTACTTC
j_gene: TRBJ2-5
d_gene: -
abundance: -
v_gene: TRBV19

CDR3aa: CAWSVTSRNEQFF
CDR3nt: TGTGCCTGGAGTGTGACTAGCCGCAATGAGCAGTTCTTC
j_gene: TRBJ2-1
d_gene: TRBD2
abundance: -
v_gene: TRBV30

CDR3aa: CSVEDGTDQFF
CDR3nt: TGCAGCGTTGAAGACGGGACAGACCAGTTCTTC
j_gene: TRBJ2-1
d_gene: TRBD1
abundance: -
v_gene: TRBV29-1

CDR3aa: CASSWAGTGPSEGGELFF
CDR3nt: TGCGCCAGCAGCTGGGCCGGGACAGGGCCTTCGGAAGGCGGGGAGCTGTTTTTT
j_gene: TRBJ2-2
d_gene: TRBD1
abundance: -
v_gene: TRBV5-1

CDR3aa: CASRGTQTGNTEAFF
CDR3nt: TGTGCCAGCAGAGGAACTCAGACAGGGAACACTGAAGCTTTCTTT
j_gene: TRBJ1-1
d_gene: -
abundance: -
v_gene: TRBV27

CDR3aa: CASSPLGHFLGGANYGYTF
CDR3nt: TGTGCCAGCAGCCCTCTGGGACACTTTCTCGGGGGAGCTAACTATGGCTACACCTTC
j_gene: TRBJ1-2
d_gene: -
abundance: -
v_gene: TRBV6-5

CDR3aa: CAWSAEDEQFF
CDR3nt: TGTGCCTGGAGTGCTGAGGATGAGCAGTTCTTC
j_gene: TRBJ2-1
d_gene: -
abundance: -
v_gene: TRBV30

CDR3aa: CASSFFPGQGYEQYF
CDR3nt: TGTGCCAGTAGCTTCTTTCCGGGACAGGGCTACGAGCAGTACTTC
j_gene: TRBJ2-7
d_gene: TRBD1
abundance: -
v_gene: TRBV19

CDR3aa: CASSLEGGLRETQYF
CDR3nt: TGCGCCAGCAGCTTGGAAGGGGGTCTAAGAGAGACCCAGTACTTC
j_gene: TRBJ2-5
d_gene: -
abundance: -
v_gene: TRBV5-1

CDR3aa: CSAEAGTSGYEQYF
CDR3nt: TGCAGCGCCGAGGCCGGGACTAGCGGCTACGAGCAGTACTTC
j_gene: TRBJ2-7
d_gene: TRBD2
abundance: few
v_gene: TRBV29-1

CDR3aa: CASSMPRQTVGQPQHF
CDR3nt: TGTGCCAGTAGTATGCCCCGGCAGACGGTGGGCCAGCCCCAGCATTTT
j_gene: TRBJ1-5
d_gene: -
abundance: -
v_gene: TRBV19